These 9 T cell receptor beta chains share one sample of origin, sequenced in a study of post-analysis software for immune sequencing data. Study-wide results and caveats: There were about five TRBV segments more frequent in patients than controls, and TRBV5-6, TRBV5-1 and TRBV20-1 were among them.

Researchers reported that TCR beta cDNA libraries carried unique molecular identifiers. TCRdb re-derived calls from the PCR reads in MiXCR, one entry per CDR3 protein. There are about 500,000 distinct CDR3 sequences in the sample; roughly 45% occur only once, and 12% lies in the top ten. Their specific antigens are unknown. The sample taken for sequencing was blood. Receptors originate from a girl aged 5-17 years with multiple sclerosis.

This clonotype was seen repeatedly, ten times or more. This rearrangement joins TRBV28 to TRBJ2-5; no firm D call. Trimming left V 2 bases short and J 0 bases short, with 7 bases between. The CDR3 covers 14 residues. CDR1 and CDR2 (germline): MDHEN, SYDVKM. The CDR3 DNA is TGTGCCAGCAGTTTAGCCGGCTACCAAGAGACCCAGTACTTC. As protein: CASSLAGYQETQYF.

This clonotype was counted only a few times. This rearrangement joins TRBV4-2 to TRBJ2-5; D ambiguous. Germline V gene lookup returns CDR1 LGHNA and CDR2 YNFKEQ. V was trimmed by 0 bases and J by 2 bases, leaving 13 bases between them. CDR3 size: 16 residues. The CDR3 region is CASSQDSGQNQETQYF. The CDR3 DNA reads as TGTGCCAGCAGCCAAGATTCCGGGCAGAATCAAGAGACCCAGTACTTC.

The rearrangement joins TRBV5-1 to TRBJ2-7; 7 positions match TRBD1. The germline V gene has CDR1 SGHRS and CDR2 YFSETQ. The V and J ends lost 4 bases and 0 bases, in that order; junction bases with no gene match: 4. The CDR3 sequence is 14 residues long. The DNA of the CDR3 is TGCGCCAGCAGCGGGGGACAGCTCTCCTACGAGCAGTACTTC. Its protein product is CASSGGQLSYEQYF.

There are a few counts of this clonotype. The CDR3 DNA is TGCAGCGTTGAAGCGGGAGGAATGAACAATGAGCAGTTCTTC. It yields the protein CSVEAGGMNNEQFF. The genes are TRBV29-1 and TRBJ2-1, with 7 bases fitting TRBD2. In germline, CDR1 is SQVTM, CDR2 ANQGSEA. J lost 5 bases, V lost 1 base, and 5 bases had no gene match. This CDR3 has 14 residues.

The V gene is TRBV9, the J gene TRBJ2-7; 8 nucleotides align to TRBD2. The DNA matches TRBJ2-5 better at its end, which makes the J call doubtful. The germline gives CDR1 SGDLS, CDR2 YYNGEE. This CDR3 has 15 residues. CDR3 nucleotide sequence: TGTGCCAGCAGCAGCTTTTCGGGAGGGGGGGAGACCCAGTACTTC. It specifies CASSSFSGGGETQYF.

The gene calls are TRBV6-2 or TRBV6-3 and TRBJ1-5; D unresolved. Germline V gene data show CDR1 as MNHEY and CDR2 as SVGEGT. CDR3 length: 11 residues. Trimming left V 6 bases short and J 5 bases short, with 5 bases between. CDR3 sequence: CASRSDQPQHF. The CDR3 nucleotides are TGTGCCAGCAGGAGTGATCAGCCCCAGCATTTT.

The V call is TRBV27, the J call TRBJ1-5; D unclear. The CDR3 runs 16 residues. Trimming pared 4 bases from V and 2 bases from J, leaving 15 bases between. Looked up from germline, CDR1 is MNHEY and CDR2 is SMNVEV (reference sequence). CDR3 nucleotides: TGTGCCAGCAGTTCCAATAGACTAGAGGGCAATCAGCCCCAGCATTTT. It codes for CASSSNRLEGNQPQHF.

This rearrangement joins TRBV12-3 or TRBV12-4 to TRBJ2-7; 8 positions agree with TRBD2. J gave up 4 bases and V 3 bases, and 8 bases lay outside the gene matches. There are 15 residues in the CDR3. CDR3 nucleotides: TGTGCCAGCAGTTTGTCCGGGAGGGCCTTGTACGAGCAGTACTTC. This gives the protein CASSLSGRALYEQYF.

This chain uses TRBV12-3 or TRBV12-4 with TRBJ2-7; D possibly corresponds to TRBD1 (6 bases). The V and J ends lost 2 bases and 1 base respectively, with 12 bases between them. The CDR3 runs 15 residues. For the CDR3, the DNA is TGTGCCAGCAGTTTACCCACGGACAGATCCTACGAGCAGTACTTC. Translation gives CASSLPTDRSYEQYF.